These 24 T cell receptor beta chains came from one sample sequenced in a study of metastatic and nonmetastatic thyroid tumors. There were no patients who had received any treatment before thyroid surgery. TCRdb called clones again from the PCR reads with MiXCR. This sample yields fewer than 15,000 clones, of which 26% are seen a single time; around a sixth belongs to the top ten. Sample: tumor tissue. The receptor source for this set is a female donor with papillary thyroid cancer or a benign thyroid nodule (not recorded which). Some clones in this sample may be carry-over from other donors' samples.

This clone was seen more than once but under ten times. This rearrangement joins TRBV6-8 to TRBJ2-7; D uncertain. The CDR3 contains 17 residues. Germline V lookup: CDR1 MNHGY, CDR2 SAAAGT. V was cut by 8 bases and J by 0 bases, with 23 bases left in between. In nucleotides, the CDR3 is TGTGCCAGCCCCAGGACCCCTGGGCAGACGTACTCCTACGAGCAGTACTTC. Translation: CASPRTPGQTYSYEQYF.

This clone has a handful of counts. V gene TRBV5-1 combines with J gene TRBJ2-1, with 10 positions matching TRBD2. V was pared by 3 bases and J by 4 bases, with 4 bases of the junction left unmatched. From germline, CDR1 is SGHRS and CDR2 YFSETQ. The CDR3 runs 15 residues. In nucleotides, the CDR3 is TGCGCCAGCAGCTACAGGACTAGCGGTTACAATGAGCAGTTCTTC. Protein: CASSYRTSGYNEQFF.

CDR3 nucleotide sequence: TGTGCCAGTAGACACCCGGGACAGGGGATGGACCAGCCCCAGCATTTT. It is translated as CASRHPGQGMDQPQHF. V usage is TRBV19 and J usage is TRBJ1-5, with 10 bases aligning to TRBD1. The CDR3 sequence is 16 residues long. The trim removed 6 bases at V and 7 bases at J, leaving 12 bases unmatched. The germline V gene encodes CDR1 LNHDA and CDR2 SQIVND (reference sequence).

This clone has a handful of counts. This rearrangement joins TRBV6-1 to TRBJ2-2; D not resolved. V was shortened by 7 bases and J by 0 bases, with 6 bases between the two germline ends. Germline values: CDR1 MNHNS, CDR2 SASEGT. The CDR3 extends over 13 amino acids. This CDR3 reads CASNNANTGELFF. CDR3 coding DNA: TGTGCCAGCAACAACGCGAACACCGGGGAGCTGTTTTTT.

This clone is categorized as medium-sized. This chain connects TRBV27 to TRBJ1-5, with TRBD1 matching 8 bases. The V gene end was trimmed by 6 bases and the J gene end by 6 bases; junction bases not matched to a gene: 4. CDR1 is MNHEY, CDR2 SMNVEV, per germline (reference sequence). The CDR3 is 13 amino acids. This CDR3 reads CASRKQGGQPQHF. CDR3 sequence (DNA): TGTGCCAGCAGAAAACAGGGGGGTCAGCCCCAGCATTTT.

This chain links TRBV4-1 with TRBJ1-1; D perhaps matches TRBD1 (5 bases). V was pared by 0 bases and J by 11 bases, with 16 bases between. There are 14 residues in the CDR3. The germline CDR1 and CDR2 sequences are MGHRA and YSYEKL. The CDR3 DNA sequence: TGCGCCAGCAGCCAAGATCAGAAGGGGCGATCGGCTTTCTTT. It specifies CASSQDQKGRSAFF.

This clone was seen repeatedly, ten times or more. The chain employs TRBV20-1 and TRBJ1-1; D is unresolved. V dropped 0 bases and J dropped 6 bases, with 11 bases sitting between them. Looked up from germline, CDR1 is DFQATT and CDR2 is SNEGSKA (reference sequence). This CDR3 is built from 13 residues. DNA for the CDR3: TGCAGTGCTAGAGATATCGGGGAGCCTGAAGCTTTCTTT. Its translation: CSARDIGEPEAFF.

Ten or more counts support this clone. The CDR3 nucleotides read TGCGCCAGCAGCTCGACAGCAACCGGGGAGCTGTTTTTT. This sequence encodes CASSSTATGELFF. J is TRBJ2-2 and V is TRBV5-1; the D gene is possibly TRBD1 (5 bases). The V gene lost 3 bases and the J gene lost 5 bases, with 8 bases spanning the gap. This CDR3 has 13 amino acids. CDR1 SGHRS and CDR2 YFSETQ come from the germline V gene.

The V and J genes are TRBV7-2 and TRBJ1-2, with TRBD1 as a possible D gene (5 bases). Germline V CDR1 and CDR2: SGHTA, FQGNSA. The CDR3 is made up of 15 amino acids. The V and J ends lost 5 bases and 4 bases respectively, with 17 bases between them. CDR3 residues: CASSPRGGQGYGYTF. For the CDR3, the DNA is TGTGCCAGCAGCCCCCGGGGGGGTCAAGGCTATGGCTACACCTTC.

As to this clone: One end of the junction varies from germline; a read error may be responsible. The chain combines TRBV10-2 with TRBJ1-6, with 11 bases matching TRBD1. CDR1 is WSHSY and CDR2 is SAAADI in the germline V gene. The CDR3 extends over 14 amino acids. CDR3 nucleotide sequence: TGCCCCAGCCATGGGGGACAGGGGGTTTCACCCCTCCACTTT. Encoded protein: CPSHGGQGVSPLHF.

The CDR3: CASSQSGQVYEQYF. CDR3 coding DNA: TGTGCCAGCAGCCAATCTGGGCAGGTATACGAGCAGTACTTC. The chain combines TRBV16 with TRBJ2-7; D is ambiguous. Looked up from germline, CDR1 is KGHSY and CDR2 is FQNENV. With 0 bases removed from V and 4 bases from J, the gap between germline ends came to 10 bases. CDR3 length equals 14 residues.

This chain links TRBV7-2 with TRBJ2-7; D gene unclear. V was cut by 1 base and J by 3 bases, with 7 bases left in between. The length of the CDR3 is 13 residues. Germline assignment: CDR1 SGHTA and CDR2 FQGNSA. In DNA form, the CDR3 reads TGTGCCAGCAGCTTAGTTCCTCTCTACGAGCAGTACTTC. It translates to CASSLVPLYEQYF.

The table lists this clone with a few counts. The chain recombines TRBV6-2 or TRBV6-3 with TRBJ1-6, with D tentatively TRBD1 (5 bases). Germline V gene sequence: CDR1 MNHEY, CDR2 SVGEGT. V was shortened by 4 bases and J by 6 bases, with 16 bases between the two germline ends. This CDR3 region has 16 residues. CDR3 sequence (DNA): TGTGCCAGCAGTTCGGCAGGGAGTTCTAGTAATTCACCCCTCCACTTT. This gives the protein CASSSAGSSSNSPLHF.

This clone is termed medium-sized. In nucleotides, the CDR3 is TGTGCCAGCAGTCATAACAGGGTTGGCTACACCTTC. Protein product: CASSHNRVGYTF. J is TRBJ1-2 and V is TRBV12-3 or TRBV12-4; possible D gene TRBD1, 6 bases. The CDR3 runs 12 residues. Trimming stripped 5 bases from V and 7 bases from J, with 11 bases between.

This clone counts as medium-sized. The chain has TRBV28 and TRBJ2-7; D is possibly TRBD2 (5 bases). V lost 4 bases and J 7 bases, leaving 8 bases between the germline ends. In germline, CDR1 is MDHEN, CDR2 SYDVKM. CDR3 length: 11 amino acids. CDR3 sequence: CASSSWREQYF. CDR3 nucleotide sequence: TGTGCCAGCAGTTCGTGGAGGGAGCAGTACTTC.

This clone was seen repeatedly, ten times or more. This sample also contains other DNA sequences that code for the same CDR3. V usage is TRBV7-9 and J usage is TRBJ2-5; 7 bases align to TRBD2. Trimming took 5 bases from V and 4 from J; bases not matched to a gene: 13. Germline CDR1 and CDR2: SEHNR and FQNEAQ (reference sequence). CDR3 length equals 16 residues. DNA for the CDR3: TGTGCCAGCAGCCTATCCTATTTTGGCGGGAGAGAGACCCAGTACTTC. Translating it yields CASSLSYFGGRETQYF.

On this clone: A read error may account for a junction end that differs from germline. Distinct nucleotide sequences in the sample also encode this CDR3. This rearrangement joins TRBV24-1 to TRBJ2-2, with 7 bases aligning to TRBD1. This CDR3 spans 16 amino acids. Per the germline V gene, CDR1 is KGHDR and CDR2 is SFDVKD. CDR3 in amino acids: CTTSDSQGQLTGELFF. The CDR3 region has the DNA TGTACAACCAGTGATTCCCAGGGACAGCTCACCGGAGAGCTGTTTTTT.

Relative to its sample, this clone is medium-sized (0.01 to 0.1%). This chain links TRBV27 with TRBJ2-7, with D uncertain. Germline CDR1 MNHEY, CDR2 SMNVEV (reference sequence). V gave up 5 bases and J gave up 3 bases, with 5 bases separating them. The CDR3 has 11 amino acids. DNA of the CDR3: TGTGCCAGCAGTGTTTACTACGAGCAGTACTTC. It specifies CASSVYYEQYF.

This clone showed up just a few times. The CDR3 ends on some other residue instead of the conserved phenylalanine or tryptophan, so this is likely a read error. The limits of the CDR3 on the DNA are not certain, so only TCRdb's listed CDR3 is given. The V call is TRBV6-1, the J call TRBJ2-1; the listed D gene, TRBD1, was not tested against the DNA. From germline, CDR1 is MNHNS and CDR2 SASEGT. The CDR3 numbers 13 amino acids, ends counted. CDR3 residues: CASSEQGPEGKFL.

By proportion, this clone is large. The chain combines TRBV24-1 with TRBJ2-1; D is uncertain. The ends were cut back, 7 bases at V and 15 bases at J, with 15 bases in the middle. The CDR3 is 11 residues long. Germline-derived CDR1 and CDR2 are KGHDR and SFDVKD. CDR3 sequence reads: CATRESGGWFF. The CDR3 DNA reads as TGTGCCACCAGGGAAAGTGGCGGCTGGTTCTTC.

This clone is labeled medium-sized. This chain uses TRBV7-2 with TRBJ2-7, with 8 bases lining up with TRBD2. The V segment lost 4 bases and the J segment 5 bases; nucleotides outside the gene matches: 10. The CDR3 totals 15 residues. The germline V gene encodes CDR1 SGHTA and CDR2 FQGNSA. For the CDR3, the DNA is TGTGCCAGCAGCTCGGCCGGGACTAGGTCCCACGAGCAGTACTTC. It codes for CASSSAGTRSHEQYF.

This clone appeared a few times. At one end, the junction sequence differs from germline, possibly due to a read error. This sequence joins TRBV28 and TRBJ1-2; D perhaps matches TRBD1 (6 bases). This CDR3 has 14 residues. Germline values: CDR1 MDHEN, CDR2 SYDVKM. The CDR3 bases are TGTGCCAGCAGACATTCCTACAGGGATTATGGCTACACCTTT. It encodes CASRHSYRDYGYTF.

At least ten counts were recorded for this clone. The CDR3, as DNA: TGTGCCAGCAGTATAAGGACAGGGAGGGGCACTGAAGCTTTCTTT. Translated: CASSIRTGRGTEAFF. V usage is TRBV28 and J usage is TRBJ1-1; 8 bases are a match to TRBD1. Germline V gives CDR1 MDHEN, CDR2 SYDVKM. The length of the CDR3 is 15 residues. V was pared by 5 bases and J by 4 bases, with 9 bases of the junction left unmatched.

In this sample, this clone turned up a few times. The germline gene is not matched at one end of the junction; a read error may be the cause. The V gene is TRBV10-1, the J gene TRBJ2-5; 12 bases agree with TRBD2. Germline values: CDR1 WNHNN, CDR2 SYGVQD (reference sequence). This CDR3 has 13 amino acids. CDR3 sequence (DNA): TGCGCCAGCAGTGGACTAGCGGGAGATACCCATTACTTC. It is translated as CASSGLAGDTHYF.